This note documents a single T cell receptor beta chain sequence. This sample stems from a study of shared clonotypes between healthy human individuals. Sequenced by immunoSEQ multiplex PCR; TCRdb stores in-frame clones only, minus some. The sample carries roughly 2,300,000 clones, roughly 92% recorded once. The TCR was taken from a man aged 18 to 35 in good health. Some clones in this sample may be carry-over from other donors' samples. Sequencing was done on a sample of naive CD4+ T cells from PBMCs. This sample's subset: CD45RA+ positively selected.

CDR3: CASSDFPGQGLANEKLFF. Here the CDR3 DNA reads TGTGCCAGCAGTGACTTCCCGGGACAGGGGCTGGCTAATGAAAAACTGTTTTTT. This sequence joins TRBV25-1 and TRBJ1-4, with 10 bases identical to TRBD1. V shed 3 bases and J 3 bases; nucleotides not matched to a gene: 10. The CDR3 length is 18 residues. Germline V gene lookup returns CDR1 MGHDK and CDR2 SYGVNS.